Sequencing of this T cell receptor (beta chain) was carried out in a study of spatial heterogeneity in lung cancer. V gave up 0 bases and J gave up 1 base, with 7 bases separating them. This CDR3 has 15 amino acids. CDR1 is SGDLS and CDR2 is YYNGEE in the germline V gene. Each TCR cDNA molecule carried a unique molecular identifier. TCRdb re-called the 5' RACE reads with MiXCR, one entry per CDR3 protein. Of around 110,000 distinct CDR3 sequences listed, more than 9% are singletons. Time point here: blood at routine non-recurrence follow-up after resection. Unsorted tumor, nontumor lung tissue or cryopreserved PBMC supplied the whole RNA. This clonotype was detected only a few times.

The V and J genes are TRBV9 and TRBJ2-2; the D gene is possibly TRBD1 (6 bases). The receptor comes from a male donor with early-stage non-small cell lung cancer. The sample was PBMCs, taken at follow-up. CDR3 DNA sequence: TGTGCCAGCAGCGTAGGGGGACAGAACACCGGGGAGCTGTTTTTT. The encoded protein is CASSVGGQNTGELFF.